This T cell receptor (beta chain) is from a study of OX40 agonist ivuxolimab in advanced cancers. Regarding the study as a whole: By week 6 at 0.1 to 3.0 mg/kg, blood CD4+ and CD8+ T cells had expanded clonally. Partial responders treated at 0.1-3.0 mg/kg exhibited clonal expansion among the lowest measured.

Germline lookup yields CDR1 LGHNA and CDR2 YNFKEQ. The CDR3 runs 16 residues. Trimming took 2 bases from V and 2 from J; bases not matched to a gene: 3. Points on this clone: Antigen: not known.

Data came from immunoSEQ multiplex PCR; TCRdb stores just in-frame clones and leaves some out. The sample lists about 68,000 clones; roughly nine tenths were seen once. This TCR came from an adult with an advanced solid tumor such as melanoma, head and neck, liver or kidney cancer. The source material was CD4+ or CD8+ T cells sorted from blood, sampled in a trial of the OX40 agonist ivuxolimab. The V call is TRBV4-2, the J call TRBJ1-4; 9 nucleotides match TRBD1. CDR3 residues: CASSQTGTGTNEKLFF. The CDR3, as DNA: TGTGCCAGCAGCCAAACCGGGACAGGGACTAATGAAAAACTGTTTTTT.